The rows below give T cell receptor beta chains drawn from one sample of a study of blood T cells in healthy people across ages. TCRdb itself ran the 5' RACE reads through MiXCR, one entry per CDR3 protein. The table lists roughly 550,000 distinct CDR3 sequences, about 25% of them singletons, with approximately 10% in the top ten. These data also formed part of another study, on T cells of mothers and their children.

The sequenced sample consisted of blood. The source of these receptors is a boy younger than 18 in good health. CDR3s include the opening cysteine and the closing phenylalanine or tryptophan. Each record gives: D gene, clone size, CDR3 length, J gene, V gene, CDR3 protein, CDR3 DNA. A D gene is named only where the DNA matches it firmly. Clone size is given for some rows only: seen once, a few or many times, or a class if the clone is expanded.

-,many,13,TRBJ1-3,TRBV29-1,CSVVQSSGNTIYF,TGCAGCGTTGTACAGAGCTCTGGAAACACCATATATTTT
TRBD2,few,17,TRBJ2-7,TRBV6-2/TRBV6-3,CASSYSQGSGRGYEQYF,TGTGCCAGCAGTTACTCCCAGGGGAGCGGGAGAGGGTACGAGCAGTACTTC
-,few,15,TRBJ2-7,TRBV5-1,CASSLVMGGSYEQYF,TGCGCCAGCAGCTTGGTGATGGGGGGCAGCTACGAGCAGTACTTC
TRBD2,-,15,TRBJ2-3,TRBV20-1,CSASRTSERQDTQYF,TGCAGTGCTTCCCGGACTAGCGAGAGACAGGATACGCAGTATTTT
-,once,13,TRBJ2-4,TRBV25-1,CASSDSRRDIQYF,TGTGCCAGCAGTGATAGTAGGAGAGACATTCAGTACTTC
TRBD1,-,14,TRBJ1-1,TRBV12-3/TRBV12-4,CATLRGPTGTEAFF,TGTGCCACCCTAAGGGGGCCGACGGGGACTGAAGCTTTCTTT
-,-,14,TRBJ2-3,TRBV20-1,CSARDDLSTDTQYF,TGCAGTGCTAGAGACGATCTAAGCACAGATACGCAGTATTTT
-,few,16,TRBJ2-1,TRBV7-2,CASSLSSGGGLNEQFF,TGTGCCAGCAGCCTTTCTTCAGGCGGGGGCCTCAATGAGCAGTTCTTC
-,few,18,TRBJ1-3,TRBV7-2,CASSLTFVEPGSGNTIYF,TGTGCCAGCAGCTTAACATTTGTCGAACCCGGCTCTGGAAACACCATATATTTT
-,-,14,TRBJ1-1,TRBV4-1,CASSQGELNTEAFF,TGCGCCAGCAGCCAAGGGGAGTTGAACACTGAAGCTTTCTTT
-,few,15,TRBJ2-2,TRBV28,CASLGYNPNTGELFF,TGTGCCAGCCTAGGCTACAATCCCAACACCGGGGAGCTGTTTTTT
-,-,15,TRBJ2-7,TRBV7-7,CASSAGQGNSYEQYF,TGTGCTAGCAGCGCGGGACAAGGGAACTCCTACGAGCAGTACTTC
-,many,13,TRBJ2-2,TRBV2,CASSTAHTGELFF,TGTGCCAGCAGTACTGCCCACACCGGGGAGCTGTTTTTT
-,few,12,TRBJ2-5,TRBV28,CAIGGGSETQYF,TGTGCCATCGGGGGTGGTAGTGAGACCCAGTACTTC
TRBD1,-,15,TRBJ1-5,TRBV6-2/TRBV6-3,CASSSMTGENQPQHF,TGTGCCAGCAGTTCCATGACAGGGGAAAATCAGCCCCAGCATTTT
-,few,14,TRBJ2-5,TRBV5-1,CASSLSLLQETQYF,TGCGCCAGCAGCTTGTCGCTCCTCCAAGAGACCCAGTACTTC
TRBD2,-,15,TRBJ2-3,TRBV4-1,CASSQELATTDTQYF,TGCGCCAGCAGCCAGGAACTAGCGACTACAGATACGCAGTATTTT
TRBD2,many,16,TRBJ2-7,TRBV7-2,CASSHTGTSGGVEQYF,TGTGCCAGCAGCCACACCGGGACTAGCGGGGGGGTGGAGCAGTACTTC
-,few,13,TRBJ1-2,TRBV28,CASSWGDNYGYTF,TGTGCCAGCAGCTGGGGAGATAACTATGGCTACACCTTC
-,few,11,TRBJ1-1,TRBV24-1,CATREYTEAFF,TGTGCCACCAGGGAATACACTGAAGCTTTCTTT
TRBD1,-,14,TRBJ2-7,TRBV5-1,CASRYPGQEYEQYF,TGCGCCAGCAGGTACCCGGGACAGGAATACGAGCAGTACTTC
TRBD2,few,16,TRBJ2-3,TRBV6-4,CASSDVAGGGTDTQYF,TGTGCCAGCAGTGATGTAGCGGGAGGCGGGACAGATACGCAGTATTTT
-,-,14,TRBJ2-3,TRBV9,CASSAGLTTDTQYF,TGTGCCAGCAGCGCGGGACTTACAACAGATACGCAGTATTTT
-,few,14,TRBJ2-5,TRBV19,CASSRTGTKETQYF,TGTGCCAGTAGTAGAACCGGGACGAAAGAGACCCAGTACTTC
-,-,13,TRBJ2-1,TRBV9,CASSRDTTAEQFF,TGTGCCAGCAGTCGCGACACGACGGCAGAGCAGTTCTTC
-,few,14,TRBJ1-2,TRBV7-2,CASSPTPPGDGYTF,TGTGCCAGCAGCCCCACTCCCCCAGGGGATGGCTACACCTTC
TRBD1,few,14,TRBJ1-2,TRBV12-3/TRBV12-4,CASRGQGPLDGYTF,TGTGCCAGCAGGGGACAGGGGCCCTTAGATGGCTACACCTTC
-,once,13,TRBJ1-1,TRBV7-3,CASSSDSGTEAFF,TGTGCCAGCAGCTCGGACTCGGGGACTGAAGCTTTCTTT
TRBD1,-,15,TRBJ2-5,TRBV27,CASSLMGQGEETQYF,TGTGCCAGCAGTTTAATGGGACAGGGAGAAGAGACCCAGTACTTC
TRBD1,few,15,TRBJ2-3,TRBV20-1,CSASRTGGYPDTQYF,TGCAGTGCTAGTCGGACAGGGGGCTACCCAGATACGCAGTATTTT
TRBD1,-,15,TRBJ1-3,TRBV5-1,CASSLDRVTGNTIYF,TGCGCCAGCAGCCTAGACAGGGTAACTGGAAACACCATATATTTT
TRBD1,few,14,TRBJ2-7,TRBV12-3/TRBV12-4,CASSLRDSIEEQYF,TGTGCCAGCAGTTTACGGGACAGCATTGAGGAGCAGTACTTC
-,-,14,TRBJ1-5,TRBV28,CSIDGGVGNQPQHF,TGTTCGATAGACGGGGGGGTCGGCAATCAGCCCCAGCATTTT
-,once,12,TRBJ2-7,TRBV12-3/TRBV12-4,CASRYRAYEQYF,TGTGCCAGCAGGTACAGGGCCTACGAGCAGTACTTC
-,few,14,TRBJ2-2,TRBV12-3/TRBV12-4,CASSLAQTTGELFF,TGTGCCAGCAGTTTAGCGCAAACTACTGGGGAGCTGTTTTTT
-,-,15,TRBJ2-5,TRBV6-4,CASSERSGVGETQYF,TGTGCCAGCAGTGAGCGGTCAGGGGTTGGAGAGACCCAGTACTTC
TRBD2,-,15,TRBJ2-3,TRBV7-9,CASSLTSENADTQYF,TGTGCCAGCAGCTTAACTAGCGAAAACGCAGATACGCAGTATTTT
TRBD2,few,15,TRBJ2-7,TRBV7-2,CASSLRLAGTYEQYF,TGTGCCAGCAGCTTACGACTAGCGGGGACCTACGAGCAGTACTTC
-,-,14,TRBJ1-1,TRBV12-3/TRBV12-4,CASSSGRLGFEAFF,TGTGCCAGCAGTTCGGGCAGACTGGGATTTGAAGCTTTCTTT
-,few,16,TRBJ2-5,TRBV4-3,CASSQDGGARGETQYF,TGCGCCAGCAGCCAAGATGGTGGGGCTAGGGGGGAGACCCAGTACTTC
TRBD2,-,13,TRBJ2-7,TRBV4-3,CASSGGLGYEQYF,TGCGCCAGCAGCGGAGGACTAGGCTACGAGCAGTACTTC
-,-,17,TRBJ1-3,TRBV13,CASSLGGQQISGNTIYF,TGTGCCAGCAGCTTAGGAGGACAGCAAATCTCTGGAAACACCATATATTTT
TRBD2,-,14,TRBJ2-2,TRBV12-3/TRBV12-4,CASRLAGGRRELFF,TGTGCCAGCAGACTAGCGGGAGGTCGCCGGGAGCTGTTTTTT
TRBD2,few,15,TRBJ2-7,TRBV4-1,CASSQAGTSGYEQYF,TGCGCCAGCAGCCAAGCGGGGACTAGCGGATACGAGCAGTACTTC
TRBD1,-,15,TRBJ2-5,TRBV24-1,CATSDPSTGGETQYF,TGTGCCACCAGTGATCCATCAACAGGGGGTGAGACCCAGTACTTC
TRBD2,many,15,TRBJ2-7,TRBV5-1,CASSLVAGGPYEQYF,TGCGCCAGCAGCTTGGTTGCGGGAGGGCCGTACGAGCAGTACTTC
TRBD1,-,18,TRBJ2-6,TRBV28,CASSFVRQGATGANVLTF,TGTGCCAGCAGTTTTGTGAGACAGGGGGCCACTGGGGCCAACGTCCTGACTTTC
-,-,14,TRBJ2-5,TRBV7-2,CASRKGGAQETQYF,TGTGCCAGCAGAAAAGGGGGAGCCCAAGAGACCCAGTACTTC
TRBD1,-,19,TRBJ2-5,TRBV27,CASSPLVPTPGTGRETQYF,TGTGCCAGCAGTCCACTTGTTCCAACGCCCGGGACAGGGAGAGAGACCCAGTACTTC
-,-,14,TRBJ1-2,TRBV12-3/TRBV12-4,CASSRANLIYGYTF,TGTGCCAGCAGTCGGGCAAATTTGATATATGGCTACACCTTC
-,few,14,TRBJ1-4,TRBV4-1,CASSPLATNEKLFF,TGCGCCAGCAGCCCTCTTGCAACAAATGAAAAACTGTTTTTT
-,-,13,TRBJ2-7,TRBV29-1,CSVSGETLHEQYF,TGCAGCGTTTCCGGGGAAACCTTGCACGAGCAGTACTTC
TRBD2,few,14,TRBJ2-1,TRBV20-1,CSALLAGGYNEQFF,TGCAGTGCTTTGCTAGCGGGGGGATACAATGAGCAGTTCTTC
-,-,13,TRBJ1-2,TRBV9,CASSVGVAGGYTF,TGTGCCAGCAGCGTAGGAGTCGCAGGGGGCTACACCTTC
-,once,16,TRBJ1-4,TRBV3-1,CASSQDSGWTNEKLFF,TGTGCCAGCAGCCAAGATTCGGGGTGGACTAATGAAAAACTGTTTTTT
TRBD2,many,13,TRBJ2-4,TRBV28,CASSLGGRNIQYF,TGTGCCAGCAGTTTGGGGGGGAGGAACATTCAGTACTTC
TRBD1,few,15,TRBJ2-2,TRBV29-1,CSVGRTGGDTGELFF,TGCAGCGTTGGCAGGACAGGGGGCGACACCGGGGAGCTGTTTTTT
TRBD1,-,15,TRBJ2-1,TRBV10-3,CAISDPGQGGDEQFF,TGTGCCATCAGTGACCCGGGACAGGGGGGGGATGAGCAGTTCTTC
TRBD1,-,16,TRBJ2-2,TRBV7-2,CASSRTRTGATGELFF,TGTGCCAGCAGCAGAACCAGGACAGGGGCAACCGGGGAGCTGTTTTTT